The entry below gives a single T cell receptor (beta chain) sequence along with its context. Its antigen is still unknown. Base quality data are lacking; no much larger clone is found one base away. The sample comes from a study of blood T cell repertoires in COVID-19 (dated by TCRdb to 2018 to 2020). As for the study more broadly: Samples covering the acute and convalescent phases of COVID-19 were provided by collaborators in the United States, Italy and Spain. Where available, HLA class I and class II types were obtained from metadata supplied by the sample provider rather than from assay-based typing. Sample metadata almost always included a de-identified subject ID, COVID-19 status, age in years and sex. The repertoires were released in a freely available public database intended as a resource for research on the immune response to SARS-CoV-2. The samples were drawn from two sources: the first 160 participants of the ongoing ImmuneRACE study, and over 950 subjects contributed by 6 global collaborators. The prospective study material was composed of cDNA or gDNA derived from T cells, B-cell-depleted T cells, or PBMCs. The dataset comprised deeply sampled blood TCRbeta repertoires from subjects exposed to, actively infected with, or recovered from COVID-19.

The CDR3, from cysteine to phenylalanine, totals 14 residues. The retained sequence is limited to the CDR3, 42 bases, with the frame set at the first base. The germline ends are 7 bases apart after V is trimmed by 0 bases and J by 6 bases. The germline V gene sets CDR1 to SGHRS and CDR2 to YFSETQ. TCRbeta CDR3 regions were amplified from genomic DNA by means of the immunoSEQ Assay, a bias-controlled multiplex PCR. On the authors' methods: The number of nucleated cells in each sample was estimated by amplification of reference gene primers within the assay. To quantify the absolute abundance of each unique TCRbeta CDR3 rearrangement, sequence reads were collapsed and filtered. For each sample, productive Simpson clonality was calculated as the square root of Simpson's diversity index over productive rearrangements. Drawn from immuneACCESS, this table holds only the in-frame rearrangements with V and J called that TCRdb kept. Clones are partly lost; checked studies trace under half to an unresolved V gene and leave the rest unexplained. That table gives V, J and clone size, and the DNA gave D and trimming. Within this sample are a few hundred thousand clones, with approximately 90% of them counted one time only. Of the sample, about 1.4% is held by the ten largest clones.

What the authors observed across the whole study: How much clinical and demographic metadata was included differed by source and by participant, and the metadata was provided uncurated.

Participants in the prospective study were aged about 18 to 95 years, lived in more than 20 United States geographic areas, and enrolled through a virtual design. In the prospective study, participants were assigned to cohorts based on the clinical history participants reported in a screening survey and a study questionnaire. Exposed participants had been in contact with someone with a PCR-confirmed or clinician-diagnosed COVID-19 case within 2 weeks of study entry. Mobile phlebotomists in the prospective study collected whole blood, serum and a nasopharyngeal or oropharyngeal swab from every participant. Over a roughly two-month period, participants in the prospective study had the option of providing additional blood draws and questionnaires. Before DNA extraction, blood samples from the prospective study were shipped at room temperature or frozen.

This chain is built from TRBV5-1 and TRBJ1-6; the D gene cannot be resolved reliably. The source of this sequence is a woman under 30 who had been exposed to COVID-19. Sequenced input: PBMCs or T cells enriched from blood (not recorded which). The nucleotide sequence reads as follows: TGCGCCAGCAGCTTGGAACAGCTTAATTCACCCCTCCACTTT. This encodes CASSLEQLNSPLHF.